One T cell receptor (beta chain) is described in this entry. What it binds is not known. These data come from a study of CD8 T cells in ankylosing spondylitis. Points from the study as a whole: A motif of fewer than ten highly homologous TCR beta variants was seen as apparently characteristic of ankylosing spondylitis blood. The authors found the disease-linked clones to be CD8+ and relatively rare in peripheral blood. Disease-linked clones were reportedly significantly enriched in matched ankylosing spondylitis synovial fluid.

TCRdb used MiXCR to reprocess the 5' RACE reads, holding one entry per CDR3 protein. The sample has about 540,000 distinct CDR3 sequences, about 13% seen once. The germline gives CDR1 MNHEY, CDR2 SMNVEV (reference sequence). This CDR3 is 16 amino acids long. With 1 base clipped from V and 1 base from J, the junction kept 5 bases outside the gene matches. The chain employs TRBV27 and TRBJ2-3; 7 nucleotides line up with TRBD2. Sequencing was carried out using blood, either unsorted or a sorted T cell fraction (not recorded which). The TCR originated in a male donor with ankylosing spondylitis. CDR3 loop: CASSLLAGRGTDTQYF. CDR3 coding DNA: TGTGCCAGCAGTTTATTGGCGGGGAGGGGCACAGATACGCAGTATTTT.